Below are 5 T cell receptor beta chains sequenced from a single sample in a study of control samples from healthy donors and cancer patients. Repertoires were generated with immunoSEQ multiplex PCR, while TCRdb's copy carries only in-frame clones and drops some. The sample has about 140,000 clones, 75% to 95% seen once. Sequencing input: blood. These TCRs come from a man aged 30-40 years in good health.

The chain carries TRBV19 and TRBJ1-5; TRBD1 is a possible D gene (5 bases). The germline V gene encodes CDR1 LNHDA and CDR2 SQIVND (reference sequence). The germline V and J ends were trimmed by 3 bases and 0 bases, with 12 bases remaining between them. The CDR3 has 16 residues. The CDR3 sequence is CASSMWGGDSNQPQHF. The DNA for the CDR3 is TGTGCCAGTAGTATGTGGGGGGGGGATAGCAATCAGCCCCAGCATTTT. Full variable domain (outside the CDR3, taken from reference TRBV19 and TRBJ1-5): DGGITQSPKYLFRKEGQNVTLSCEQNLNHDAMYWYRQDPGQGLRLIYYSQIVNDFQKGDIAEGYSVSREKKESFPLTVTSAQKNPTAFYLCASSMWGGDSNQPQHFGDGTRLSIL.

This clone has only one observation. This chain joins TRBV27 and TRBJ1-5, with 7 bases matching TRBD1. CDR3 size: 16 residues. V lost 6 bases to trimming and J lost 6 bases; unmatched junction nucleotides: 14. Germline loops: CDR1 MNHEY, CDR2 SMNVEV (reference sequence). CDR3 amino acids: CASRQTGAGAGQPQHF. The CDR3, as DNA: TGTGCCAGCAGACAAACAGGGGCCGGTGCCGGTCAGCCCCAGCATTTT.

This sequence joins TRBV7-2 and TRBJ1-2, with D unclear. There are 17 residues in the CDR3. The germline gives CDR1 SGHTA, CDR2 FQGNSA. Trimming removed 1 base from V and 0 bases from J, with 15 bases in between. The CDR3 nucleotides read TGTGCCAGCAGCTTAGATGGCCGACCAATAGCTAACTATGGCTACACCTTC. It yields the protein CASSLDGRPIANYGYTF. Using reference TRBV7-2 and TRBJ1-2 for the parts outside the CDR3, the full variable domain is GAGVSQSPSNKVTEKGKDVELRCDPISGHTALYWYRQSLGQGLEFLIYFQGNSAPDKSGLPSDRFSAERTGGSVSTLTIQRTQQEDSAVYLCASSLDGRPIANYGYTFGSGTRLTVV.

The genes are TRBV27 and TRBJ2-7; weak D call: TRBD2 (5 bases). Germline CDR1 reads MNHEY; CDR2 reads SMNVEV (reference sequence). V lost 5 bases and J lost 6, with 17 bases in between. The CDR3 has 14 residues. The CDR3 protein is CASSPVWESGEQYF. In DNA, the CDR3 is TGTGCCAGCAGTCCCGTATGGGAGAGTGGCGAGCAGTACTTC.

This chain joins TRBV4-2 and TRBJ1-5; the D is unclear. The V end was cut by 1 base, the J end by 2 bases, with 6 bases between. Germline loops: CDR1 LGHNA, CDR2 YNFKEQ. There are 14 residues in the CDR3. The CDR3 loop is CASSQADGNQPQHF. The CDR3 DNA follows: TGTGCCAGCAGCCAAGCTGACGGCAATCAGCCCCAGCATTTT.